These 27 T cell receptor beta chains share one sample of origin, sequenced in a study of cytomegalovirus exposure and HLA in healthy donors (dated by TCRdb to about 2017). Libraries came from the immunoSEQ multiplex PCR assay. For the multiplex PCR, a mixture combining 60 forward primers for TCR Vbeta segments and 13 reverse primers for TCR Jbeta segments was used. The clones in this table, taken by TCRdb from immuneACCESS, are in-frame only. Not every clone is retained; where verified, under half of the shortfall comes from an unresolved V gene, and the cause of the rest is unknown. The sample data list fewer than 110,000 clones, and about 80% of these were observed just once. The top ten clonotypes cover roughly 8.2% of the sample. Sequencing input: PBMCs. All receptors come from a man aged 25 to 40 in good health and CMV-seronegative.

This clone was recorded a few times. The gene calls are TRBV25-1 and TRBJ2-3, with 11 bases fitting TRBD1. This CDR3 is 17 amino acids long. CDR1 is MGHDK, CDR2 SYGVNS, per germline. Germline trimming cut 1 base from V and 3 bases from J; bases unmatched to any gene: 6. The chain's CDR3 is CASSESPDRGRTDTQYF. CDR3 in DNA: TGTGCCAGCAGTGAATCCCCGGACAGGGGGCGAACAGATACGCAGTATTTT.

This clone was counted only a few times. This chain uses TRBV5-1 with TRBJ2-7; D perhaps matches TRBD2 (7 bases). CDR3 length: 14 amino acids. Germline CDR1 reads SGHRS; CDR2 reads YFSETQ. The V end lost 1 base, the J end lost 5 bases, and 13 bases lay between the germline ends. The CDR3 loop reads CASSLRRGGDEQYF. CDR3 sequence (DNA): TGCGCCAGCAGCTTGAGGAGGGGGGGAGACGAGCAGTACTTC. The entire variable domain, with the rest obtained from reference TRBV5-1 and TRBJ2-7, is as follows: KAGVTQTPRYLIKTRGQQVTLSCSPISGHRSVSWYQQTPGQGLQFLFEYFSETQRNKGNFPGRFSGRQFSNSRSEMNVSTLELGDSALYLCASSLRRGGDEQYFGPGTRLTVT.

The DNA for the CDR3 is TGTGCCAGCATTCTTATGAGGGCAGGAAATTACTCTGGGGCCAACGTCCTGACTTTC. Translated, it gives CASILMRAGNYSGANVLTF. This chain connects TRBV7-8 to TRBJ2-6, with D possibly TRBD2 on 5 matching bases. Germline V CDR1 and CDR2: SGHVS, FQNEAQ. CDR3 length equals 19 residues. V was clipped by 7 bases and J by 0 bases, with 22 bases between them.

The chain is built from TRBV5-4 and TRBJ2-7; 9 bases match TRBD1. Germline CDR1 and CDR2: SGHNT and YYREEE (reference sequence). V shed 3 bases, J shed 2 bases, and the junction held 6 bases outside the gene matches. The CDR3 loop spans 15 amino acids. This CDR3 reads CASSSGGQGAYEQYF. Here the CDR3 DNA reads TGTGCCAGCAGCTCGGGGGGACAGGGAGCCTACGAGCAGTACTTC.

In its sample, this clone was seen a few times. This chain joins TRBV5-1 and TRBJ2-3; TRBD2 aligns across 7 bases. Germline CDR1 reads SGHRS; CDR2 reads YFSETQ. The J segment lost 5 bases and the V segment lost 4 bases, leaving 7 bases of the junction unmatched. CDR3 size: 14 residues. The CDR3 bases are TGCGCCAGCAGCAGCGGGACTACCATAGATACGCAGTATTTT. Its protein is CASSSGTTIDTQYF.

This clone was seen more than once but under ten times. V and J are TRBV27 and TRBJ2-1; D call uncertain. Germline lookup yields CDR1 MNHEY and CDR2 SMNVEV (reference sequence). V was shortened by 0 bases and J by 13 bases, with 10 bases between the two germline ends. The CDR3 has 12 amino acids. The CDR3 DNA follows: TGTGCCAGCAGTTTATCTGAGCATCGTCAGTTCTTC. This encodes CASSLSEHRQFF.

The chain has TRBV5-1 and TRBJ2-7; D may be TRBD1 (6 bases). The CDR3 extends over 14 amino acids. V gave up 2 bases and J gave up 0 bases, with 9 bases separating them. Germline values: CDR1 SGHRS, CDR2 YFSETQ. The CDR3 region is CASSLGGGSYEQYF. Here the CDR3 DNA reads TGCGCCAGCAGCTTAGGGGGTGGCTCCTACGAGCAGTACTTC.

The rearrangement uses TRBV7-9 and TRBJ2-2; D possibly corresponds to TRBD2 (6 bases). Germline CDR1 and CDR2: SEHNR and FQNEAQ (reference sequence). Trimming left V 6 bases short and J 1 base short, with 12 bases between. This CDR3 contains 15 residues. The CDR3 sequence: CASRGGLKNTGELFF. CDR3 nucleotide sequence: TGTGCCAGCAGGGGAGGATTGAAGAACACCGGGGAGCTGTTTTTT.

This rearrangement joins TRBV5-4 to TRBJ1-4; D might be TRBD1 (6 bases). The CDR3 consists of 13 residues. Trimming took 4 bases from V and 6 from J, leaving 10 bases between them. Germline V gene data show CDR1 as SGHNT and CDR2 as YYREEE (reference sequence). In DNA, the CDR3 is TGTGCCAGCAGCGGGCAGGGGTATGAAAAACTGTTTTTT. This encodes CASSGQGYEKLFF. Full variable domain (missing parts from reference TRBV5-4 and TRBJ1-4): ETGVTQSPTHLIKTRGQQVTLRCSSQSGHNTVSWYQQALGQGPQFIFQYYREEENGRGNFPPRFSGLQFPNYSSELNVNALELDDSALYLCASSGQGYEKLFFGSGTQLSVL.

This clone has just a few counts. The chain couples TRBV6-1 to TRBJ2-2; D may be TRBD1 (6 bases). The V gene's germline CDR1 is MNHNS and CDR2 SASEGT. V lost 5 bases and J 6 bases, leaving 13 bases between the germline ends. The CDR3 length is 14 residues. The CDR3 DNA reads TGTGCCAGCAGTCTAACAGGGTCGCCCGGGGAGCTGTTTTTT. It codes for CASSLTGSPGELFF.

The gene calls are TRBV4-1 and TRBJ2-7; 7 bases match TRBD1. Trimming removed 1 base from V and 0 bases from J; junction bases left unmatched: 3. CDR1 MGHRA and CDR2 YSYEKL come from the germline V gene. This CDR3 is 15 amino acids long. CDR3: CASSQARDSSYEQYF. CDR3 in DNA: TGCGCCAGCAGCCAAGCCCGGGACAGCTCCTACGAGCAGTACTTC.

The chain couples TRBV7-7 to TRBJ2-1, with a tentative D call TRBD2 (5 bases). The ends were cut back, 0 bases at V and 8 bases at J, with 8 bases in the middle. The germline gives CDR1 SSHAT, CDR2 FNYEAQ (reference sequence). The CDR3 has 13 amino acids. The CDR3 spells CASSLAAGDEQFF. In DNA, the CDR3 is TGTGCCAGCAGCTTAGCGGCGGGCGATGAGCAGTTCTTC.

This clone was picked up one time. The chain combines TRBV2 with TRBJ1-1; possibly TRBD1 for D (6 bases). V gave up 3 bases and J gave up 1 base, with 12 bases separating them. The CDR3 is 15 residues long. Germline CDR1 SNHLY, CDR2 FYNNEI. CDR3 sequence (DNA): TGTGCCAGCAGTGACTGGGGGCAGGGGAACACTGAAGCTTTCTTT. Its translation: CASSDWGQGNTEAFF.

The sample holds a few counts of this clone. V gene TRBV2 combines with J gene TRBJ2-7, with D tentatively TRBD1 (6 bases). The germline CDR1 and CDR2 sequences are SNHLY and FYNNEI. This CDR3 contains 13 residues. V lost 4 bases and J 3 bases, leaving 10 bases between the germline ends. CDR3 nucleotide sequence: TGTGCCAGCAGTGGCCGACAGGTCTACGAGCAGTACTTC. Amino acids: CASSGRQVYEQYF.

The chain links TRBV5-6 to TRBJ2-2; 13 bases fit TRBD2. The germline gives CDR1 SGHDT, CDR2 YYEEEE. This CDR3 spans 17 amino acids. Unmatched junction bases numbered 6, after V lost 1 base and J lost 6 bases. CDR3: CASSLLTSGGIAGELFF. The CDR3 coding sequence is TGTGCCAGCAGCTTGCTGACTAGCGGGGGGATCGCCGGGGAGCTGTTTTTT.

The count of this clone is one. This chain uses TRBV19 with TRBJ2-5, with a possible D match to TRBD1 (7 bases). Trimming pared 5 bases from V and 5 bases from J, leaving 18 bases between. This CDR3 has 15 amino acids. Germline V gene sequence: CDR1 LNHDA, CDR2 SQIVND (reference sequence). In DNA form, the CDR3 reads TGTGCCAGTAGTGGGGCAGGGGGGACAATTGAGACCCAGTACTTC. Translating it yields CASSGAGGTIETQYF.

This clone was found a few times. The V gene is TRBV6-1, the J gene TRBJ1-1, with 9 bases lining up with TRBD1. CDR3 length equals 14 residues. CDR1 and CDR2 (germline): MNHNS, SASEGT. J gave up 5 bases and V 4 bases, and 5 bases lay outside the gene matches. CDR3 residues: CASSGGTGSTEAFF. CDR3 bases: TGTGCCAGCAGTGGAGGGACAGGGAGTACTGAAGCTTTCTTT.

V and J are TRBV28 and TRBJ2-5; D is possibly TRBD1 (5 bases). This CDR3 region has 13 residues. Looked up from germline, CDR1 is MDHEN and CDR2 is SYDVKM. The ends were cut back, 7 bases at V and 5 bases at J, with 14 bases in the middle. As DNA, the CDR3 is TGTGCCAGCAAGGAACAGTGGGGCGAGACCCAGTACTTC. Protein sequence: CASKEQWGETQYF.

The V gene is TRBV30, the J gene TRBJ1-6, with D maybe TRBD1 (5 bases). Germline CDR1 reads GTSNPN; CDR2 reads SVGIG (reference sequence). Trimming pared 5 bases from V and 9 bases from J, leaving 14 bases between. The CDR3 totals 13 residues. The CDR3 is CAWGRIGASPLHF. In nucleotides, the CDR3 is TGTGCCTGGGGACGGATTGGGGCTTCACCCCTCCACTTT. Complete variable domain (other parts from reference TRBV30 and TRBJ1-6): SQTIHQWPATLVQPVGSPLSLECTVEGTSNPNLYWYRQAAGRGLQLLFYSVGIGQISSEVPQNLSASRPQDRQFILSSKKLLLSDSGFYLCAWGRIGASPLHFGNGTRLTVT.

With regard to this clone: Compared with germline, one end of the junction differs, possibly owing to a read error. The rearrangement links TRBV7-9 to TRBJ1-4; no definite D call. The length of the CDR3 is 13 residues. Germline V gene sequence: CDR1 SEHNR, CDR2 FQNEAQ (reference sequence). Here the CDR3 DNA reads TGTGCCAGCAGCTTAGTGGCAAGAAATGGAGTGGTTTTT. Its translation is CASSLVARNGVVF.

This clone was picked up a small number of times. The chain joins TRBV7-8 to TRBJ2-7, with TRBD1 as a possible D gene (5 bases). CDR3 length: 14 amino acids. The germline V and J ends were trimmed by 8 bases and 2 bases, with 16 bases remaining between them. Germline CDR1 and CDR2: SGHVS and FQNEAQ. The CDR3 DNA reads TGTGCCAGCCACCCGGGCAGGACAACCTACGAGCAGTACTTC. As protein: CASHPGRTTYEQYF.

V usage is TRBV28 and J usage is TRBJ2-3; 12 bases are shared with TRBD2. The V segment lost 4 bases and the J segment 14 bases; nucleotides outside the gene matches: 7. The CDR3 runs 13 residues. CDR1 is MDHEN and CDR2 is SYDVKM in the germline V gene. The CDR3 nucleotides read TGTGCCAGCAGTTCGGGACTAGCGGGTCGGTGGTATTTT. As protein: CASSSGLAGRWYF.

The chain carries TRBV6-5 and TRBJ1-2; 8 nucleotides line up with TRBD1. J lost 7 bases, V lost 5 bases, and 6 bases had no gene match. This CDR3 contains 13 residues. The germline V gene has CDR1 MNHEY and CDR2 SVGAGI. CDR3 sequence: CASSVTGESGYTF. The CDR3 DNA reads TGTGCCAGCAGTGTGACAGGGGAAAGTGGCTACACCTTC.

This clone appeared a few times. V and J are TRBV9 and TRBJ2-1; D uncertain. The CDR3 length is 17 residues. The germline V gene has CDR1 SGDLS and CDR2 YYNGEE. V was pared by 0 bases and J by 0 bases, with 13 bases between. CDR3 coding DNA: TGTGCCAGCAGCGTAGTAGGAGCTCCTAGCTCCTACAATGAGCAGTTCTTC. Its translation: CASSVVGAPSSYNEQFF.

This rearrangement joins TRBV30 to TRBJ2-2; 10 bases fit TRBD1. From germline, CDR1 is GTSNPN and CDR2 SVGIG (reference sequence). The CDR3 consists of 17 residues. The V and J ends lost 3 bases and 10 bases, in that order; junction bases with no gene match: 17. DNA for the CDR3: TGTGCCTGGAGAGGGGTCTGGGGGACAGGGGCGGGCGAGGAGCTGTTTTTT. Translated, it gives CAWRGVWGTGAGEELFF.

The chain is built from TRBV28 and TRBJ2-7, with 7 positions matching TRBD1. This CDR3 is built from 16 residues. V dropped 1 base and J dropped 4; count of bases not matched to a gene: 10. The V gene's germline CDR1 is MDHEN and CDR2 SYDVKM. The chain's CDR3 is CASSLFFRQGRYEQYF. In nucleotides, the CDR3 is TGTGCCAGCAGTTTATTTTTCCGACAGGGAAGATACGAGCAGTACTTC. The variable domain in full, with the rest retrieved from reference TRBV28 and TRBJ2-7, is DVKVTQSSRYLVKRTGEKVFLECVQDMDHENMFWYRQDPGLGLRLIYFSYDVKMKEKGDIPEGYSVSREKKERFSLILESASTNQTSMYLCASSLFFRQGRYEQYFGPGTRLTVT.

This chain links TRBV6-5 with TRBJ2-3; TRBD1 is a possible D gene (6 bases). V gave up 4 bases and J gave up 4 bases, with 9 bases separating them. The CDR3 runs to 13 residues. Germline assignment: CDR1 MNHEY and CDR2 SVGAGI. For the CDR3, the DNA is TGTGCCAGCAGTTTCCCAGGGGCAGATACGCAGTATTTT. This codes for CASSFPGADTQYF.